This is a list of T cell receptor beta chains from one sample in a study of T cell responses to AZD1222 COVID-19 vaccine. Only in-frame clones appear in the TCRdb table, and some are missing; sequencing was by immunoSEQ multiplex PCR. The sample has some 130,000 clones; roughly 91% are singletons. Sample: peripheral blood, taken 28 days after the second AZD1222 dose. These receptors were obtained from an adult who received the AZD1222 COVID-19 vaccine. Each CDR3 is given with its conserved first and last residue. D genes are given only for firm matches. The size of a clone is reported for some rows only, either as once, few or many, or as a class for expanded clones.

TRBV5-1	NA	16	TRBJ1-5	NA	CASSLGSGSSNQPQHF	TGCGCCAGCAGCTTGGGGTCAGGGAGTAGCAATCAGCCCCAGCATTTT
TRBV5-6	NA	14	TRBJ2-3	NA	CASSLGGLTDTQYF	TGTGCCAGCAGCTTGGGTGGCCTCACAGATACGCAGTATTTT
TRBV2	TRBD2	21	TRBJ2-3	NA	CASRTNHEIAGRLTSTDTQYF	TGTGCCAGCAGGACGAATCATGAGATAGCGGGGAGATTAACTAGCACAGATACGCAGTATTTT
TRBV7-9	NA	15	TRBJ1-6	few	CASSFGGTWNSPLHF	TGTGCCAGCAGCTTTGGGGGGACATGGAATTCACCCCTCCACTTT
TRBV6-5	NA	14	TRBJ1-1	NA	CASSSDGLNTEAFF	TGTGCCAGCAGCTCCGACGGCCTGAACACTGAAGCTTTCTTT
TRBV27	TRBD2	19	TRBJ2-1	few	CASSPRGGAGGPFYNEQFF	TGTGCCAGCAGTCCCCGGGGGGGTGCGGGAGGGCCTTTCTACAATGAGCAGTTCTTC
TRBV10-3	TRBD1	18	TRBJ2-4	NA	CAISEKGQGGGAKNIQYF	TGTGCCATCAGTGAGAAAGGACAGGGTGGAGGGGCCAAAAACATTCAGTACTTC
TRBV29-1	TRBD1	12	TRBJ1-1	NA	CSAQGSDTEAFF	TGCAGCGCACAGGGGAGCGACACTGAAGCTTTCTTT
TRBV5-1	NA	15	TRBJ2-2	NA	CASSLAPDRLGELFF	TGCGCCAGCAGCTTGGCCCCAGACAGGTTAGGGGAGCTGTTTTTT
TRBV28	NA	11	TRBJ2-7	NA	CASRAGHEQYF	TGTGCCAGCAGAGCGGGTCACGAGCAGTACTTC
TRBV28	NA	14	TRBJ1-6	NA	CAGAGRTYNSPLHF	TGTGCCGGGGCCGGGAGAACCTATAATTCACCCCTCCACTTT
TRBV5-1	TRBD1	14	TRBJ1-2	NA	CASSSTGTGTGYTF	TGCGCCAGCAGCTCGACCGGGACAGGGACTGGCTACACCTTC
TRBV19	NA	12	TRBJ1-2	NA	CASSISGYGYTF	TGTGCCAGTAGTATTTCGGGCTATGGCTACACCTTC
TRBV9	NA	15	TRBJ1-1	NA	CASSVGNRVNTEAFF	TGTGCCAGCAGCGTAGGGAACAGGGTTAACACTGAAGCTTTCTTT
TRBV15	TRBD2	20	TRBJ2-2	NA	CATSRETQLNSGRLGGELFF	TGTGCCACCAGCAGAGAAACACAACTAAATAGCGGGAGGTTGGGCGGGGAGCTGTTTTTT
TRBV11-2	TRBD1	16	TRBJ2-7	NA	CASTIYAGTVTYEQYF	TGTGCCAGCACCATCTATGCCGGGACAGTGACCTACGAGCAGTACTTC
TRBV2	NA	11	TRBJ2-5	NA	CASRQEETQYF	TGTGCCAGCAGGCAGGAAGAGACCCAGTACTTC
TRBV2	TRBD2	16	TRBJ2-4	NA	CASSPGLIGTRNIQYF	TGTGCCAGCAGTCCAGGTCTAATCGGGACTAGGAACATTCAGTACTTC
TRBV30	TRBD2	17	TRBJ2-2	few	CAWKEKEGGRHTGELFF	TGTGCCTGGAAGGAAAAGGAGGGAGGGCGGCACACCGGGGAGCTGTTTTTT
TRBV5-4	NA	14	TRBJ2-2	NA	CASSLENSVGELFF	TGTGCCAGCAGTTTGGAGAACTCCGTAGGGGAGCTGTTTTTT
TRBV19	NA	14	TRBJ1-1	once	CASRRGRENTEAFF	TGTGCCAGTAGAAGGGGCAGGGAGAACACTGAAGCTTTCTTT
TRBV15	NA	13	TRBJ1-2	NA	CATSRGDNLDYTF	TGTGCCACCAGCAGAGGGGACAATCTTGACTACACCTTC
TRBV5-1	TRBD1	14	TRBJ1-3	NA	CASKEGASGNTIYF	TGCGCCAGCAAAGAGGGGGCATCTGGAAACACCATATATTTT
TRBV6-2/TRBV6-3	NA	13	TRBJ1-2	NA	CASSYDRRGGYTF	TGTGCCAGCAGTTACGACAGAAGGGGTGGCTACACCTTC
TRBV29-1	NA	12	TRBJ2-5	NA	CSVQGSIETQYF	TGCAGCGTCCAGGGGTCGATCGAGACCCAGTACTTC
TRBV30	NA	13	TRBJ1-2	NA	CAWSPGGGYGYTF	TGTGCCTGGAGTCCCGGGGGAGGGTATGGCTACACCTTC
TRBV27	NA	19	TRBJ1-2	NA	CASSLSVNRVKELSYGYTF	TGTGCCAGCAGTTTATCGGTAAACAGGGTAAAGGAACTAAGCTATGGCTACACCTTC
TRBV18	TRBD2	17	TRBJ2-3	NA	CASSGRLAGTSTDTQYF	TGTGCCAGCTCGGGCAGACTAGCGGGGACTAGCACAGATACGCAGTATTTT
TRBV9	NA	14	TRBJ1-5	NA	CASSPTVGNQPQHF	TGTGCCAGCAGCCCAACGGTTGGCAATCAGCCCCAGCATTTT
TRBV19	NA	16	TRBJ1-5	NA	CASSMGTGTFMKPQHF	TGTGCCAGTAGTATGGGTACAGGGACTTTCATGAAGCCCCAGCATTTT
TRBV4-2	TRBD2	15	TRBJ2-1	NA	CASSQSGTSLNEQFF	TGTGCCAGCAGCCAATCAGGGACTAGTCTGAATGAGCAGTTCTTC
TRBV24-1	NA	16	TRBJ2-1	NA	CATSDLFAGENNEQFF	TGTGCCACCAGTGATTTGTTCGCAGGGGAAAACAATGAGCAGTTCTTC
TRBV9	NA	15	TRBJ2-5	NA	CASSPPLGQGETQYF	TGTGCCAGCAGCCCGCCCCTTGGCCAGGGGGAGACCCAGTACTTC
TRBV9	NA	15	TRBJ1-1	NA	CASSRMTTVNTEAFF	TGTGCCAGCAGCCGAATGACGACGGTGAACACTGAAGCTTTCTTT
TRBV7-8	TRBD1	18	TRBJ1-1	NA	CASSLAMTGGYMNTEAFF	TGTGCCAGCAGCTTAGCTATGACAGGGGGCTATATGAACACTGAAGCTTTCTTT
TRBV2	TRBD2	14	TRBJ2-3	NA	CASSWTSGTDTQYF	TGTGCCAGCAGCTGGACTAGCGGCACAGATACGCAGTATTTT
TRBV3-1/TRBV3-2	NA	16	TRBJ1-3	NA	CASSLGGSRSGNTIYF	TGTGCCAGCAGCCTGGGAGGGTCGCGCTCTGGAAACACCATATATTTT
TRBV5-1	NA	13	TRBJ2-5	NA	CASTRGGGETQYF	TGCGCCAGCACCCGAGGGGGAGGTGAGACCCAGTACTTC
TRBV7-9	NA	15	TRBJ1-3	NA	CASNLGPGSGNTIYF	TGTGCCAGCAACCTGGGGCCAGGCTCTGGAAACACCATATATTTT
TRBV28	NA	14	TRBJ1-1	once	CASDTGMMNTEAFF	TGTGCCAGCGACACAGGGATGATGAACACTGAAGCTTTCTTT
TRBV4-2	NA	13	TRBJ2-7	once	CASSAPGNYEQYF	TGTGCCAGCAGCGCGCCAGGGAACTACGAGCAGTACTTC
TRBV7-8	NA	13	TRBJ2-7	once	CASSLAGAYEQYF	TGTGCCAGCAGCTTGGCCGGGGCCTACGAGCAGTACTTC
TRBV6-2/TRBV6-3	NA	15	TRBJ2-7	NA	CASSYEQRSRYEQYF	TGTGCCAGCAGTTACGAACAGAGGTCTAGGTACGAGCAGTACTTC